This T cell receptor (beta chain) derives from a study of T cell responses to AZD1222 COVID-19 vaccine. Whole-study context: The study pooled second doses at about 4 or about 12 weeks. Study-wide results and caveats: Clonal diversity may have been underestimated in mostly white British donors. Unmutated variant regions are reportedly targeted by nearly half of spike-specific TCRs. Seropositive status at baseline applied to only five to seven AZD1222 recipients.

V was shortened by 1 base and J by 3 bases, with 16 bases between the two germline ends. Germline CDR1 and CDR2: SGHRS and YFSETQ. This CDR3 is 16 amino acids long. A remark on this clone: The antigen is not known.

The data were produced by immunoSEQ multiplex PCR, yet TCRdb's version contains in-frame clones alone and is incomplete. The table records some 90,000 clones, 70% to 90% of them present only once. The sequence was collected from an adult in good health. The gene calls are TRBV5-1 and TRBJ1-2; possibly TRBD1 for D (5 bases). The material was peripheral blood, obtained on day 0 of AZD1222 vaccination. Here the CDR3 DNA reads TGCGCCAGCAGCTTGCGGCAGGGCTCTTCCGACTATGGCTACACCTTC. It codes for CASSLRQGSSDYGYTF.